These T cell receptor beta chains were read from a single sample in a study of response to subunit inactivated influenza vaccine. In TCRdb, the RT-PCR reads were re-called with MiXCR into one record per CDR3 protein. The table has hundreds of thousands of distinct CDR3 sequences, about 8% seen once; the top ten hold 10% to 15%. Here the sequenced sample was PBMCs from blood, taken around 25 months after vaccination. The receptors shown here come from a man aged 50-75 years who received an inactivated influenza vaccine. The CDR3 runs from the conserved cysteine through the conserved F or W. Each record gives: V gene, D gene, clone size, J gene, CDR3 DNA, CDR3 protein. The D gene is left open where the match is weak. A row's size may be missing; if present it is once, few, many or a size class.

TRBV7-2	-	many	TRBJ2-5	TGTGCCAGCAGCTTTAACAGGCAAGAGACCCAGTACTTC	CASSFNRQETQYF
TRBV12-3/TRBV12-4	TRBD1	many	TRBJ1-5	TGTGCCAGCAGTTTCGGGCAGGGGGCCTTTCAGCCCCAGCATTTT	CASSFGQGAFQPQHF
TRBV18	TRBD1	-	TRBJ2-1	TGTGCCAGCTTAAGACAGGGGATCGATGAGCAGTTCTTC	CASLRQGIDEQFF
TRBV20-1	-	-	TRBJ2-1	TGCAGTGCTCCCCGGGCGGTCTACAATGAGCAGTTCTTC	CSAPRAVYNEQFF
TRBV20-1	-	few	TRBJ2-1	TGCAGTGCTAGACTGGTTAGGGGAAGTGAGCAGTTCTTC	CSARLVRGSEQFF
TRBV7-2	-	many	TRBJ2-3	TGTGCCAGCAGTAGTACGAAAATTACGCAGTATTTT	CASSSTKITQYF
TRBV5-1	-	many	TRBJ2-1	TGCGCCAGCAGCTTGAACCCGCTGGGCGATGAGCAGTTCTTC	CASSLNPLGDEQFF
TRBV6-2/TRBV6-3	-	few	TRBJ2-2	TGTGCCAGCAGCTACCCCCCGGGGGCCAGGACCGGGGAGCTGTTTTTT	CASSYPPGARTGELFF
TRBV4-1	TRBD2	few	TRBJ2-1	TGCGCCAGCAGCCAAGATTCCGCCCTAGCGGGAATTGTCGATGAGCAGTTCTTC	CASSQDSALAGIVDEQFF
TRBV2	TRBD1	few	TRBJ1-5	TGTGCCAGCGGGAGGACAGGGGGAGGTAATCAGCCCCAGCATTTT	CASGRTGGGNQPQHF
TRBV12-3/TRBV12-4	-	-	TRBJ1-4	TGTGCCAGCAGTTTACCCCCTAATGAAAAACTGTTTTTT	CASSLPPNEKLFF
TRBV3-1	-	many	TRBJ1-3	TGTGCCAGCAGCAAACAGATCGGAAACACCATATATTTT	CASSKQIGNTIYF
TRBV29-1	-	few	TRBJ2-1	TGCAGCGTTGAACCAGCGGGCTACAATGAGCAGTTCTTC	CSVEPAGYNEQFF
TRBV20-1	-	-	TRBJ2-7	TGCAGTGCTAGAAGTGGGATAGAGTCGTACGAGCAGTACTTC	CSARSGIESYEQYF
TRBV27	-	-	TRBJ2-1	TGTGCCAGCCGAGACGCCCACACAGGATATTACAATGAGCAGTTCTTC	CASRDAHTGYYNEQFF
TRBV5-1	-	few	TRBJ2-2	TGCGCCAGCAGCCCCCAGGGGGGAGCCGGGACCGGGGAGCTGTTTTTT	CASSPQGGAGTGELFF
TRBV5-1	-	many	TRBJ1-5	TGCGCCAGCAGCGTGACAGTGAATCAGCCCCAGCATTTT	CASSVTVNQPQHF